A single sample gave rise to the 18 T cell receptor beta chains below, sequenced in a study of regulatory T cells. Antigens for these TCRs are unknown. Amplification used 52 TRBV primers and 13 TRBJ primers. The protocol was immunoSEQ multiplex PCR, while the TCRdb copy is restricted to in-frame clones and leaves out a portion. The data contain over 20,000 clones, 88% of them seen just once; the ten biggest clones take up 1.3%. Broader study findings: Hydrophobic residues at CDR3 positions 6 and 7 were enriched in conventional CD4+ T cells of CD3G-deficient patients.

Sequences were obtained from conventional CD4+ T cells sorted from blood. Every receptor here comes from a child aged 10-17 years with CD3G deficiency.

CDR3 nucleotide sequence: TGTGCCAGCAGAGGTTCGCCCACTGAAGCTTTCTTT. This translates into CASRGSPTEAFF. This chain connects TRBV28 to TRBJ1-1, with D uncertain. This CDR3 has 12 residues. CDR1 and CDR2 from the germline V gene are MDHEN and SYDVKM. Trimming removed 6 bases from V and 4 bases from J, with 9 bases in between. The variable domain in full, completed from reference TRBV28 and TRBJ1-1, reads DVKVTQSSRYLVKRTGEKVFLECVQDMDHENMFWYRQDPGLGLRLIYFSYDVKMKEKGDIPEGYSVSREKKERFSLILESASTNQTSMYLCASRGSPTEAFFGQGTRLTVV.

V gene TRBV19 combines with J gene TRBJ2-2; D is perhaps TRBD1 (6 bases). Germline V gives CDR1 LNHDA, CDR2 SQIVND (reference sequence). Trimming shortened V by 6 bases and J by 7 bases, and 15 bases separated the two germline ends. The CDR3 contains 14 residues. Written as DNA, the CDR3 is TGTGCCAGTAGAAGCAGGGGCGCGATCGGGGAGCTGTTTTTT. Translated: CASRSRGAIGELFF. The full variable domain, in which reference TRBV19 and TRBJ2-2 provide the parts outside the CDR3, is DGGITQSPKYLFRKEGQNVTLSCEQNLNHDAMYWYRQDPGQGLRLIYYSQIVNDFQKGDIAEGYSVSREKKESFPLTVTSAQKNPTAFYLCASRSRGAIGELFFGEGSRLTVL.

V usage is TRBV18 and J usage is TRBJ2-1; 8 bases align to TRBD1. The ends lost 0 bases at V and 4 bases at J; junction bases unmatched: 8. CDR1 and CDR2 from the germline V gene are KGHSH and LQKENI. The CDR3 spans 17 residues. CDR3 residues: CASSPPTRGLRYNEQFF. The CDR3 coding sequence is TGTGCCAGCTCACCACCAACCAGGGGGCTTAGGTACAATGAGCAGTTCTTC.

As to this clone: A junction end diverges from the germline sequence, so it may reflect a read error. This chain connects TRBV11-2 to TRBJ2-6; unclear D gene. The CDR3 spans 15 residues. Germline CDR1 is SGHAT and CDR2 is FQNNGV. This CDR3 reads CASSIDGSGANVLTF. The CDR3 coding sequence is TGTGCCAGCAGCATAGATGGCTCTGGGGCCAACGTCCTGACTTTC.

V usage is TRBV11-2 and J usage is TRBJ1-1; D ambiguous. CDR1 and CDR2 (germline): SGHAT, FQNNGV. The CDR3 totals 15 residues. Trimming shortened V by 5 bases and J by 1 base, and 14 bases separated the two germline ends. CDR3 in DNA: TGTGCCAGCAGCCCCTCCCGGGCAAGGAACACTGAAGCTTTCTTT. Translation: CASSPSRARNTEAFF.

The chain has TRBV28 and TRBJ2-7; D gene unclear. V was cut by 5 bases and J by 2 bases, with 22 bases left in between. Germline CDR1 is MDHEN and CDR2 is SYDVKM. The CDR3 is made up of 17 amino acids. In DNA form, the CDR3 reads TGTGCCAGCAGTAAAGAGAGCACCAATACCCACGCCTACGAGCAGTACTTC. Protein sequence: CASSKESTNTHAYEQYF.

To note about this clone: A read error may produce the germline difference seen at one junction end. The V call is TRBV7-4, the J call TRBJ2-7, with 8 bases lining up with TRBD2. This CDR3 spans 17 amino acids. Germline V gene sequence: CDR1 SGHVT, CDR2 SQSDAQ. The CDR3 loop reads CASSLSPGGANYYGQYF. The CDR3 DNA reads TGTGCCAGCAGCTTATCCCCCGGGGGGGCAAACTACTACGGGCAGTACTTC. Filled out from reference TRBV7-4 and TRBJ2-7, the complete variable domain reads GAGVSQSPRYKVAKRGRDVALRCDSISGHVTLYWYRQTLGQGSEVLTYSQSDAQRDKSGRPSGRFSAERPERSVSTLKIQRTEQGDSAVYLCASSLSPGGANYYGQYFGPGTRLTVT.

The chain joins TRBV5-1 to TRBJ2-7; TRBD2 agrees at 13 bases. The CDR3 covers 16 residues. The V segment lost 4 bases and the J segment 3 bases; nucleotides outside the gene matches: 7. CDR1 SGHRS and CDR2 YFSETQ come from the germline V gene. The CDR3 sequence is CASSAGGLAGVYEQYF. CDR3 DNA sequence: TGCGCCAGCAGCGCGGGTGGACTAGCGGGAGTCTACGAGCAGTACTTC.

The chain has TRBV28 and TRBJ2-2; no clear D gene. V lost 1 base, J lost 1 base, and 1 base lay in between. There are 13 residues in the CDR3. From germline, CDR1 is MDHEN and CDR2 SYDVKM. CDR3 DNA sequence: TGTGCCAGCAGTTTATTGAACACCGGGGAGCTGTTTTTT. Encoded protein: CASSLLNTGELFF.

The genes are TRBV7-6 and TRBJ2-7; D possibly matches TRBD1 or TRBD2 (5 bases each). The CDR3 length is 13 residues. Germline CDR1 is SGHVS and CDR2 is FNYEAQ. V was shortened by 4 bases and J by 6 bases, with 13 bases between the two germline ends. CDR3 sequence (DNA): TGTGCCAGCAGCTCCGGGGCCGGGTTCGAGCAGTACTTC. The encoded protein is CASSSGAGFEQYF. Together with reference TRBV7-6 and TRBJ2-7, the CDR3 gives the full variable domain: GAGVSQSPRYKVTKRGQDVALRCDPISGHVSLYWYRQALGQGPEFLTYFNYEAQQDKSGLPNDRFSAERPEGSISTLTIQRTEQRDSAMYRCASSSGAGFEQYFGPGTRLTVT.

The chain couples TRBV20-1 to TRBJ1-2; D gene unclear. The CDR3 spans 11 residues. Looked up from germline, CDR1 is DFQATT and CDR2 is SNEGSKA (reference sequence). V lost 3 bases to trimming and J lost 8 bases, with 10 bases between them. DNA of the CDR3: TGCAGTGCTAGGGGGAGGGAAGGCTACACCTTC. Translated: CSARGREGYTF.

The CDR3 protein is CASSELAGETGELFF. CDR3 DNA sequence: TGTGCCAGCAGCGAACTAGCGGGAGAAACCGGGGAGCTGTTTTTT. This chain connects TRBV6-1 to TRBJ2-2; 11 nucleotides agree with TRBD2. Germline lookup yields CDR1 MNHNS and CDR2 SASEGT. This CDR3 comprises 15 residues. The ends lost 6 bases at V and 5 bases at J; junction bases unmatched: 5.

About this clone itself: Other DNA sequences in the sample encode the same CDR3. This chain uses TRBV7-9 with TRBJ1-1; the D gene is possibly TRBD1 (5 bases). The ends were cut back, 5 bases at V and 1 base at J, with 8 bases in the middle. CDR3 size: 13 residues. The germline CDR1 and CDR2 sequences are SEHNR and FQNEAQ (reference sequence). CDR3: CASSLTGNTEAFF. Here the CDR3 DNA reads TGTGCCAGCAGCCTAACAGGGAACACTGAAGCTTTCTTT.

The sample holds one count of this clone. The chain employs TRBV28 and TRBJ2-7; 9 bases fit TRBD2. V dropped 5 bases and J dropped 1; count of bases not matched to a gene: 6. Germline lookup yields CDR1 MDHEN and CDR2 SYDVKM. This CDR3 has 15 residues. In DNA form, the CDR3 reads TGTGCCAGCAGTCCGTTAGCGGGAGCGTCCTACGAGCAGTACTTC. Amino acids: CASSPLAGASYEQYF.

The chain uses TRBV18 and TRBJ1-6; D is unresolved. This CDR3 contains 14 residues. Trimming shortened V by 2 bases and J by 10 bases, and 12 bases separated the two germline ends. From germline, CDR1 is KGHSH and CDR2 LQKENI. The CDR3 is CASSPDGRKSPLHF. The CDR3 DNA reads as TGTGCCAGCTCACCAGACGGGAGGAAATCACCCCTCCACTTT.

The table lists this clone with a count of one. The chain joins TRBV28 to TRBJ2-5; TRBD2 is a possible D gene (6 bases). The DNA matches TRBJ2-7 better at its end, which makes the J call doubtful. Germline assignment: CDR1 MDHEN and CDR2 SYDVKM. The CDR3 consists of 14 residues. The CDR3 nucleotides read TGTGCCAGCGGGGGGACCCTTTTTCCCTACGAGCAGTACTTC. Protein sequence: CASGGTLFPYEQYF.

The table lists this clone with a few counts. The chain combines TRBV7-9 with TRBJ2-1, with 9 bases matching TRBD2. CDR3 length equals 12 residues. V lost 5 bases to trimming and J lost 9 bases; unmatched junction nucleotides: 2. The germline CDR1 and CDR2 sequences are SEHNR and FQNEAQ (reference sequence). The CDR3 spells CASSLTSGEQFF. The CDR3 bases are TGTGCCAGCAGCCTGACTAGCGGTGAGCAGTTCTTC.

This rearrangement joins TRBV6-1 to TRBJ2-7; D perhaps matches TRBD2 (5 bases). The V and J ends lost 0 bases and 7 bases respectively, with 13 bases between them. The CDR3 has 14 residues. Per germline, CDR1 MNHNS and CDR2 SASEGT. The CDR3 here is CASSEARGPREQYF. DNA of the CDR3: TGTGCCAGCAGTGAAGCGCGCGGGCCTAGGGAGCAGTACTTC.